Here is one T cell receptor beta chain with its context. The antigen is undetermined. Trimming cost V 7 bases and J 4 bases; bases outside gene matches: 10. CDR3 length equals 17 residues. Germline V lookup: CDR1 LNHDA, CDR2 SQIVND (reference sequence). Treatment defined: roughly 18 received Ad26.COV2.S at low or high dose, single or two shots; five or six received placebo; per-sample allocation not given. Sampling took place 63 days after the first vaccine or placebo injection. Assay: immunoSEQ multiplex PCR; the TCRdb copy retains only in-frame clones and omits some. This repertoire shows 440,000 or so clones, roughly 88% found once; its top ten account for around 4.2%. The data are from a study of Ad26.COV2.S vaccination and SARS-CoV-2 variants. Points from the study as a whole: Spike-specific TCR breadth was greater in vaccine than placebo recipients.

The material sequenced was peripheral blood, taken in a trial of Ad26.COV2.S vaccine versus placebo. The receptor was derived from a person aged 18 to 65 who received the Ad26.COV2.S COVID-19 vaccine or a placebo. This rearrangement joins TRBV19 to TRBJ2-2; 12 bases map to TRBD2. Written as DNA, the CDR3 is TGTGCCAGTACGGGACTAGCGGGCATCCGTCGCACCGGGGAGCTGTTTTTT. It yields the protein CASTGLAGIRRTGELFF. Complete variable domain (other parts from reference TRBV19 and TRBJ2-2): DGGITQSPKYLFRKEGQNVTLSCEQNLNHDAMYWYRQDPGQGLRLIYYSQIVNDFQKGDIAEGYSVSREKKESFPLTVTSAQKNPTAFYLCASTGLAGIRRTGELFFGEGSRLTVL.